The count of the clone carrying this TCR beta chain is one. These data belong to a study of identifying expanded T cells in peripheral blood. Profiled with immunoSEQ multiplex PCR; TCRdb holds only in-frame clones, not every one. The table lists some 95,000 clones, approximately 83% of them singletons, with about 5.6% in the top ten. In germline, CDR1 is LNHDA, CDR2 SQIVND (reference sequence). The CDR3 has 14 amino acids. Trimming cost V 8 bases and J 3 bases; bases outside gene matches: 6. Sequencing was done on a sample of blood. The chain uses TRBV19 and TRBJ2-3; TRBD1 agrees at 9 bases. This clonotype originated in a person aged 18 to 70 in good health. CDR3 amino acids: CASEPGQGTDTQYF. The CDR3 coding sequence is TGTGCCAGTGAACCGGGACAGGGAACAGATACGCAGTATTTT.